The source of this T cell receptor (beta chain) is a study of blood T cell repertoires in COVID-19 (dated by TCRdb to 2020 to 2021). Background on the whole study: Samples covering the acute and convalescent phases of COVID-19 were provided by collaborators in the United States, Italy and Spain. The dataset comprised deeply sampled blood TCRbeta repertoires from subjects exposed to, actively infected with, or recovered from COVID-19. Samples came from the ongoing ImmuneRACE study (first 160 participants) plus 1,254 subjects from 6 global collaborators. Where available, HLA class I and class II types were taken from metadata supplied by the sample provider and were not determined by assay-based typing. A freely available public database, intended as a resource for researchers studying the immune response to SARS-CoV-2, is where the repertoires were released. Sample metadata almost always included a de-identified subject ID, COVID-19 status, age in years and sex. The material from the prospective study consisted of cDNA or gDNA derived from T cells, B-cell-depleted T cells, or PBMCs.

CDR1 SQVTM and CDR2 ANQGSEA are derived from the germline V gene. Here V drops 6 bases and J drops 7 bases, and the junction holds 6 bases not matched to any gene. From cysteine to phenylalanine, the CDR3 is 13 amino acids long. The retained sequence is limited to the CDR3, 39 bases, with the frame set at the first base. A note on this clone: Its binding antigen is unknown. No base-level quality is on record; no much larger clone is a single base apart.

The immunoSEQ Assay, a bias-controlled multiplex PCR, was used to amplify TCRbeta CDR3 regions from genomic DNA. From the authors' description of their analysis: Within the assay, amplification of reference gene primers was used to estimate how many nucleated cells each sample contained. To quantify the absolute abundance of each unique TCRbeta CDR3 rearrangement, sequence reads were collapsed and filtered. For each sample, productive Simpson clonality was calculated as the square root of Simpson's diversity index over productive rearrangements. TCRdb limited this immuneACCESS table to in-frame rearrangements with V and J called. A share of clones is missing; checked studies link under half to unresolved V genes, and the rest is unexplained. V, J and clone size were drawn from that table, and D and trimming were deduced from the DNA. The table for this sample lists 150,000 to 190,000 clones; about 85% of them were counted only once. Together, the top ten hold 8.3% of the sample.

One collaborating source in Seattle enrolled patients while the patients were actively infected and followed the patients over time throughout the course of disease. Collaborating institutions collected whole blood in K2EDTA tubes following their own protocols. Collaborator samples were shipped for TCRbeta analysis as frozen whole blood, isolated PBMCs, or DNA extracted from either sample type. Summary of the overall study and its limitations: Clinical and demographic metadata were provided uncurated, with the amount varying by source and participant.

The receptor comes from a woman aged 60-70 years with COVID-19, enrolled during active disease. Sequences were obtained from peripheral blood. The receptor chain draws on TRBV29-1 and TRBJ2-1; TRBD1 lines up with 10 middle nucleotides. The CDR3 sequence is CSVRQGAGNEQFF. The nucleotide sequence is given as TGCAGCGTGAGACAGGGGGCGGGGAATGAGCAGTTCTTC.